This T cell receptor (beta chain) was found in a study of Graves' ophthalmopathy and Graves' hyperthyroidism. Scientists amplified the TCR beta CDR3 regions from RNA transcripts. HTBI primers were employed in first-round RT-PCR, then a second-round multiplex PCR followed. MiXCR was run by TCRdb on the multiplex PCR reads, yielding one entry per CDR3 protein. The table has 650,000 to 800,000 distinct CDR3 sequences, under 50% seen once; the top ten hold 3% to 4%. Trimming removed 1 base from V and 11 bases from J; junction bases left unmatched: 13. In germline, CDR1 is SGHVS, CDR2 FNYEAQ. The CDR3 totals 16 residues.

The TCR was taken from an adult man with Graves' ophthalmopathy. The sample comprised peripheral blood. The V call is TRBV7-6, the J call TRBJ2-3, with TRBD2 matching 9 bases. CDR3: CASSLEAGGSNNEQYF. For the CDR3, the DNA is TGTGCCAGCAGCTTAGAAGCGGGGGGAAGTAACAATGAGCAGTATTTT.